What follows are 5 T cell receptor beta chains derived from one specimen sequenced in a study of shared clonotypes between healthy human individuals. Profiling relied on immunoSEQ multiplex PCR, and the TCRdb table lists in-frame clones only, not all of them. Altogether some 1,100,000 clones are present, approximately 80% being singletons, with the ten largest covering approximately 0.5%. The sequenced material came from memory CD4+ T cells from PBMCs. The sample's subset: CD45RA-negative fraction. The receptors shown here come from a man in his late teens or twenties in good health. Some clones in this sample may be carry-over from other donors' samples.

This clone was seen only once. DNA of the CDR3: TGTGCCAGCAGTTTAGGGCTAGCGGGGGCCGGCCCCTACGAGCAGTACTTC. This sequence encodes CASSLGLAGAGPYEQYF. This chain uses TRBV28 with TRBJ2-7, with TRBD2 identical over 10 bases. J lost 2 bases, V lost 2 bases, and 9 bases had no gene match. Germline V gives CDR1 MDHEN, CDR2 SYDVKM. The CDR3 loop spans 17 amino acids.

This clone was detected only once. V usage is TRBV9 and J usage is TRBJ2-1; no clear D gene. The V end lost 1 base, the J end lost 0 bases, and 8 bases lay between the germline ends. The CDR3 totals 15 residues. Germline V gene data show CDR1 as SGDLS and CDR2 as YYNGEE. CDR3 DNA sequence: TGTGCCAGCAGCGTAACTCTTAGCTCCTACAATGAGCAGTTCTTC. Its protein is CASSVTLSSYNEQFF.

Here the CDR3 DNA reads TGTGCCAGCTCACAGGGACTAGCGGGGACCTACGAGCAGTACTTC. Its protein is CASSQGLAGTYEQYF. The V gene is TRBV18, the J gene TRBJ2-7, with 13 bases that match TRBD2. The trim removed 4 bases at V and 2 bases at J, leaving 2 bases unmatched. Germline loops: CDR1 KGHSH, CDR2 LQKENI. This CDR3 comprises 15 residues.

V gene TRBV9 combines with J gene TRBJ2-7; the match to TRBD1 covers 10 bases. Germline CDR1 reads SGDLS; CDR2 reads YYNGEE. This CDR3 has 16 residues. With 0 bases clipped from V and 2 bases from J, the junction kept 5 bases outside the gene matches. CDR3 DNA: TGTGCCAGCAGCGTAGGCGGGGGACAGGGGCCCTACGAGCAGTACTTC. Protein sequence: CASSVGGGQGPYEQYF.

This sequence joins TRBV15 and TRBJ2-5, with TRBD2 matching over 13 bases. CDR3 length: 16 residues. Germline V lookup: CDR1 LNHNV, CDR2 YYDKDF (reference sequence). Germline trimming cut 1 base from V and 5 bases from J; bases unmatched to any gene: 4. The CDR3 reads CATSRGTSGSGETQYF. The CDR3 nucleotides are TGTGCCACCAGCAGAGGGACTAGCGGGAGTGGGGAGACCCAGTACTTC.